This T cell receptor (beta chain) derives from a study of T cell responses to AZD1222 COVID-19 vaccine. V lost 5 bases, J lost 1 base, and 11 bases lay in between. Germline V gene lookup returns CDR1 KGHSH and CDR2 LQKENI. The CDR3 contains 14 residues. TCRdb's table, derived via immunoSEQ multiplex PCR, lists solely in-frame clones and lacks some. Of roughly 180,000 clones in the sample, about 93% were seen once. This sequence originates from an adult who received the MenACWY meningococcal vaccine as a control. The sample consisted of peripheral blood, taken 28 days after the second dose of the MenACWY control vaccine. V is TRBV18 and J is TRBJ1-1; TRBD1 might be the D (6 bases). DNA for the CDR3: TGTGCCAGCTCATGGACAGCCCGGAACACTGAAGCTTTCTTT. Translation: CASSWTARNTEAFF.